The count of the clone carrying this T cell receptor beta chain is one. The V and J ends lost 0 bases and 7 bases, in that order; junction bases with no gene match: 5. CDR1 and CDR2 (germline): LGHNA, YNFKEQ. The CDR3 extends over 15 amino acids. Original data processing: Reference gene primers were amplified, and this amplification served to estimate nucleated cell counts. Data came from immunoSEQ multiplex PCR; TCRdb stores just in-frame clones and leaves some out. From that table come the V and J calls and clone size; the DNA was used to work out D and trimming. The sample has 13,000 to 15,000 clones, about 86% seen once. The sample belongs to a study of blood T cell repertoires in COVID-19. Overall study context: The samples span acute and convalescent COVID-19 from the United States, Italy and Spain.

The material sequenced was peripheral blood. The chain carries TRBV4-2 and TRBJ2-7; TRBD2 aligns across 11 bases. This clonotype was obtained from a human donor in a cohort sampled during active COVID-19. CDR3 in DNA: TGTGCCAGCAGCCAAGAACTAGCGGGAGCAGGGGAGCAGTACTTC. Protein: CASSQELAGAGEQYF.